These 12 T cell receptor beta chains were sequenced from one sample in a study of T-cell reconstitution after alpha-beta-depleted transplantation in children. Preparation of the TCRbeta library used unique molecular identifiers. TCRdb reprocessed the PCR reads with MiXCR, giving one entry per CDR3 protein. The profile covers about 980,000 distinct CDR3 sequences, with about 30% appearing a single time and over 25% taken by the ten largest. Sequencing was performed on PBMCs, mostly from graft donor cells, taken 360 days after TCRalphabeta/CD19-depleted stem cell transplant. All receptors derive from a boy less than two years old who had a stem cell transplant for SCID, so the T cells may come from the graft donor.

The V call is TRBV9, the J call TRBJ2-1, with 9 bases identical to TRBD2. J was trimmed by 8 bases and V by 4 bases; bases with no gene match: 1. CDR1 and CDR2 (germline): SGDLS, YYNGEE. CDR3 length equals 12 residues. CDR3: CASSRGGDEQFF. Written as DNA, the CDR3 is TGTGCCAGCAGCCGCGGGGGGGATGAGCAGTTCTTC.

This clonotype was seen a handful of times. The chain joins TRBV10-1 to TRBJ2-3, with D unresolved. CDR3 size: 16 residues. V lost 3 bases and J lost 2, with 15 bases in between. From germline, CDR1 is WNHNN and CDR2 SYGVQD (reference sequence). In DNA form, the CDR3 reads TGCGCCAGCAGTGAAGTTAGGACCGCTACCACAGATACGCAGTATTTT. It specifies CASSEVRTATTDTQYF.

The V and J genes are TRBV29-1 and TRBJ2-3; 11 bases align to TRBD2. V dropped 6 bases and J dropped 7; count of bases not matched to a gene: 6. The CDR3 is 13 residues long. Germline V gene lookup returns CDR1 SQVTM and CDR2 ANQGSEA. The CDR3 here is CSVPGLAENTQYF. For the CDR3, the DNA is TGCAGCGTCCCGGGACTAGCGGAAAATACGCAGTATTTT.

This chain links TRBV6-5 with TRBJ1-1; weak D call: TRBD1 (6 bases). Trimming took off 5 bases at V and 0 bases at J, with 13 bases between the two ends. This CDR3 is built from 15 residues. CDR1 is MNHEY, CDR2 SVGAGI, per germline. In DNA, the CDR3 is TGTGCCAGCAGTAACAACGGACAGATGAACACTGAAGCTTTCTTT. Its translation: CASSNNGQMNTEAFF.

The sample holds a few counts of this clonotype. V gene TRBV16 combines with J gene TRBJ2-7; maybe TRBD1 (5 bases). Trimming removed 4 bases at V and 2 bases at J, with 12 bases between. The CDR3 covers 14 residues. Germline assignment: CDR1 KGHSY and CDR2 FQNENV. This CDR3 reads CASSLSRQTYEQYF. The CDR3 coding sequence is TGTGCCAGCAGCCTTAGTCGACAGACCTACGAGCAGTACTTC.

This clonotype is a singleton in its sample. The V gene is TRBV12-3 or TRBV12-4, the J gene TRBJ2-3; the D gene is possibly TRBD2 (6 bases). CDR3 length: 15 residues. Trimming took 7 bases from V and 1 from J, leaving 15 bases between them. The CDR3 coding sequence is TGTGCCAGCACCGCGCGGGGATCGGGCACAGATACGCAGTATTTT. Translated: CASTARGSGTDTQYF.

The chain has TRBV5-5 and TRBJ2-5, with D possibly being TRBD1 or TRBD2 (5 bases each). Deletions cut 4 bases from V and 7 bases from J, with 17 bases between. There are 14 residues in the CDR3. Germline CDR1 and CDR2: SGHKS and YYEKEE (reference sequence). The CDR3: CASSPPGPRRTQYF. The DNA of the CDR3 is TGTGCCAGCAGCCCTCCGGGACCGAGGCGGACCCAGTACTTC.

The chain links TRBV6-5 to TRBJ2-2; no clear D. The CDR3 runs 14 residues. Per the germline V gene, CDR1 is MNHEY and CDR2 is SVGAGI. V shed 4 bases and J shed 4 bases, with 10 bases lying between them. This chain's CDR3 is CASSLLWGTGELFF. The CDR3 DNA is TGTGCCAGCAGTTTACTCTGGGGCACCGGGGAGCTGTTTTTT.

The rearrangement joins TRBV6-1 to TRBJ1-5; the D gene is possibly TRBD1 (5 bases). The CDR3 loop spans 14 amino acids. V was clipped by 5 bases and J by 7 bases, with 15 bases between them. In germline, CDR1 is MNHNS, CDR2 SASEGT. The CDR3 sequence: CASSRASAGQPQHF. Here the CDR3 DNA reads TGTGCCAGCAGTCGGGCCTCCGCAGGGCAGCCCCAGCATTTT.

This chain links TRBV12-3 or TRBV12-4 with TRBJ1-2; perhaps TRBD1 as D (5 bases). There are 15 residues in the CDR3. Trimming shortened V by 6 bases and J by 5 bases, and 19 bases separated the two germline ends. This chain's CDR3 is CASSIRPRGEYGYTF. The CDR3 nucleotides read TGTGCCAGCAGCATCCGCCCCCGGGGGGAATATGGCTACACCTTC.

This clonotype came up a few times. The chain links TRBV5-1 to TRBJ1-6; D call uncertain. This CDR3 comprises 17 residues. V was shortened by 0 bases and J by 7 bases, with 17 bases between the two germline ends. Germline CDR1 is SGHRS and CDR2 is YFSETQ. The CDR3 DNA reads TGCGCCAGCAGCTTGGAGCCATCGGCAGGCCTCAATTCACCCCTCCACTTT. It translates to CASSLEPSAGLNSPLHF.

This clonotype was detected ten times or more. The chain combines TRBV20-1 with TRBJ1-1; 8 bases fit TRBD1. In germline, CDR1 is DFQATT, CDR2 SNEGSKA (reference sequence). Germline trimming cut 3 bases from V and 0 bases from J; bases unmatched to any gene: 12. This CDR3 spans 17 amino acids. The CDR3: CSARRLGTGAMNTEAFF. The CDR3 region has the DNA TGCAGTGCTAGGCGCCTCGGGACAGGAGCTATGAACACTGAAGCTTTCTTT.